These 13 T cell receptor beta chains share one sample of origin, sequenced in a study of shared clonotypes between healthy human individuals. TCRdb's copy holds only in-frame clones and misses some; the assay was immunoSEQ multiplex PCR. In the table there are about 680,000 clones, 90% to 95% of which are singletons. CD8 cells classed as naive were CD45RO-negative and positively selected for CCR7, excluding terminally differentiated effector memory CD45RA+ cells. Sequencing input: naive CD8+ T cells sorted from blood. The receptors come from a man between 25 and 39 years old in good health.

The V gene is TRBV19, the J gene TRBJ2-3; D call uncertain. Trimming shortened V by 8 bases and J by 3 bases, and 15 bases separated the two germline ends. This CDR3 spans 14 amino acids. CDR1 and CDR2 (germline): LNHDA, SQIVND (reference sequence). CDR3 sequence reads: CASADEALTDTQYF. The CDR3 DNA is TGTGCCAGTGCGGACGAGGCCCTTACAGATACGCAGTATTTT.

The chain carries TRBV12-2 and TRBJ1-1. TRBV12-2 is a recognized pseudogene. The CDR3 loop spans 14 amino acids. CDR3 bases: TGTGCAAGTCGCCCCCTCGCACAAGAGGGTGAAGCTTTCTTT. Encoded protein: CASRPLAQEGEAFF.

This clone was recorded a few times. The chain combines TRBV29-1 with TRBJ1-1, with TRBD1 as a possible D gene (6 bases). Germline-derived CDR1 and CDR2 are SQVTM and ANQGSEA. The length of the CDR3 is 13 residues. Trimming took 4 bases from V and 4 from J, leaving 13 bases between them. CDR3 residues: CSVGTEGGTEAFF. DNA for the CDR3: TGCAGCGTTGGGACAGAGGGAGGCACTGAAGCTTTCTTT.

The chain joins TRBV11-2 to TRBJ2-7; no reliable D call. This CDR3 is 16 amino acids long. The V gene's germline CDR1 is SGHAT and CDR2 FQNNGV. V dropped 5 bases and J dropped 1 base, with 18 bases sitting between them. The CDR3 spells CASSPSSSYISYEQYF. CDR3 in DNA: TGTGCCAGCAGCCCGTCCAGTTCTTATATTTCCTACGAGCAGTACTTC.

A remark on this clone: The same CDR3 is also encoded by other DNA sequences in this sample. This chain joins TRBV28 and TRBJ1-1; D perhaps matches TRBD1 (6 bases). Trimming stripped 6 bases from V and 4 bases from J, with 12 bases between. This CDR3 spans 13 amino acids. The V gene's germline CDR1 is MDHEN and CDR2 SYDVKM. The CDR3 reads CASSPQGGTEAFF. CDR3 coding DNA: TGTGCCAGCAGCCCACAAGGGGGCACTGAAGCTTTCTTT.

This sequence joins TRBV6-5 and TRBJ1-1; 8 bases map to TRBD1. Unmatched junction bases numbered 11, after V lost 6 bases and J lost 5 bases. Germline assignment: CDR1 MNHEY and CDR2 SVGAGI. The CDR3 runs 15 residues. The CDR3 nucleotides read TGTGCCAGCAGCTTTACAGGGGGGTCGATGACTGAAGCTTTCTTT. Translating gives CASSFTGGSMTEAFF.

The chain uses TRBV4-1 and TRBJ2-5; D tentatively fits TRBD1 or TRBD2 (5 bases each). The CDR3 has 15 residues. In germline, CDR1 is MGHRA, CDR2 YSYEKL. Trimming removed 4 bases from V and 5 bases from J, with 17 bases in between. In nucleotides, the CDR3 is TGCGCCAGCAGCCCCCGACGAGGGGCCCGGGAGACCCAGTACTTC. It is translated as CASSPRRGARETQYF.

The V gene is TRBV10-3, the J gene TRBJ2-3; TRBD2 matches 7 bases. V shed 2 bases, J shed 2 bases, and the junction held 13 bases outside the gene matches. Germline V gene data show CDR1 as ENHRY and CDR2 as SYGVKD. The CDR3 runs 18 residues. CDR3 in amino acids: CAISETQVSGSITDTQYF. CDR3 coding DNA: TGTGCCATCAGTGAGACCCAGGTTAGCGGGTCGATCACAGATACGCAGTATTTT.

The count of this clone is one. The chain employs TRBV27 and TRBJ2-3, with TRBD1 matching over 10 bases. Losses at the gene ends were 5 bases for V and 4 bases for J; bases not matched to a gene: 3. Looked up from germline, CDR1 is MNHEY and CDR2 is SMNVEV (reference sequence). This CDR3 has 14 residues. In DNA form, the CDR3 reads TGTGCCAGCAGTCCTGGGACAGGGGCAGATACGCAGTATTTT. It translates to CASSPGTGADTQYF.

In this sample, this clone turned up a few times. As DNA, the CDR3 is TGTGCCAGCAGTTACGGGACATCTGGCTACGAGCAGTACTTC. Protein product: CASSYGTSGYEQYF. The V gene is TRBV9, the J gene TRBJ2-7, with D perhaps TRBD1 (6 bases). CDR1 SGDLS and CDR2 YYNGEE come from the germline V gene. The V gene lost 5 bases and the J gene lost 3 bases, with 15 bases spanning the gap. The CDR3 extends over 14 amino acids.

The chain has TRBV14 and TRBJ2-6, with a weak D call TRBD1 (6 bases). V lost 4 bases to trimming and J lost 4 bases, with 14 bases between them. The CDR3 extends over 16 amino acids. Looked up from germline, CDR1 is SGHDN and CDR2 is FVKESK. This CDR3 reads CASSPGQTSGANVLTF. As DNA, the CDR3 is TGTGCCAGCAGCCCGGGACAAACTTCAGGGGCCAACGTCCTGACTTTC.

About this clone itself: Sequence at one end of the junction differs from germline and may be a read error. The V call is TRBV10-2, the J call TRBJ2-1; D may match TRBD1 or TRBD2 (5 bases each). The germline gives CDR1 WSHSY, CDR2 SAAADI. The CDR3 consists of 15 residues. The CDR3 sequence is CASSEGDPSYNERFF. DNA for the CDR3: TGCGCCAGCAGTGAAGGGGACCCCTCCTACAATGAGCGGTTCTTC.

This clone was seen a single time. The chain carries TRBV13 and TRBJ2-1; D is possibly TRBD2 (6 bases). Deletions cut 5 bases from V and 3 bases from J, with 8 bases between. Germline V gene lookup returns CDR1 PRHDT and CDR2 FYEKMQ (reference sequence). This CDR3 contains 13 residues. CDR3 nucleotide sequence: TGTGCCAGCAGCACGACTAGCTACAATGAGCAGTTCTTC. Translation gives CASSTTSYNEQFF.